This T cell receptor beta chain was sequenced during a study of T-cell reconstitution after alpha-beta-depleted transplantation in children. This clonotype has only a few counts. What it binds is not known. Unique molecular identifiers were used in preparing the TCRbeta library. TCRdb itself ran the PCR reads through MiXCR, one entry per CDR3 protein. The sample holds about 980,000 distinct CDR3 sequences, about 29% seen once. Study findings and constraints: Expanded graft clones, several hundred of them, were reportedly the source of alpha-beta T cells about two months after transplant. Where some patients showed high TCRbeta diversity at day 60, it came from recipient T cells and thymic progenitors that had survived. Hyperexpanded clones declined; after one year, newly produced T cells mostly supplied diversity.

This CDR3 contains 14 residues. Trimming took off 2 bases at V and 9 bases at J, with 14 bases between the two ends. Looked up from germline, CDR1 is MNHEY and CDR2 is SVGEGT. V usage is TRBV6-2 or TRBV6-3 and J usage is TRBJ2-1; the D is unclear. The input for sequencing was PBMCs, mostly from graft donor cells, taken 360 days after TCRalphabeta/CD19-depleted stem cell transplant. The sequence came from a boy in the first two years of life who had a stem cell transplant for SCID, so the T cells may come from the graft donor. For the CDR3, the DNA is TGTGCCAGCAGTTACGGGGAAGTAGTGAGTGAGCAGTTCTTC. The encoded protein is CASSYGEVVSEQFF.